This T cell receptor beta chain was recovered during a study of regulatory T cells in long-lasting Graves disease. Study results and caveats: Peripheral blood alone, not thyroid tissue, underwent study. Persistent disease favored TRBV28, TRBJ1-2 and TRBJ2-5. Persistent Graves' disease cases displayed lower TCR diversity than newly diagnosed ones.

The time point: persistent/refractory GD, antithyroid drugs over 5 years with positive TRAb. The authors made the TCR library using RNA they extracted from PBMCs. The patients were drawn from one endocrinology department in Xi'an, China. Construction of the TCR beta libraries employed iRepertoire HTBI primers in conjunction with Arm-PCR of CDR3 regions. MiXCR was run by TCRdb on the multiplex PCR reads, yielding one entry per CDR3 protein. The table lists 310,000 or so distinct CDR3 sequences, 22% of them singletons. With 3 bases clipped from V and 8 bases from J, the junction kept 4 bases outside the gene matches. Looked up from germline, CDR1 is SGHRS and CDR2 is YFSETQ. The CDR3 spans 13 residues. Details on this clonotype: Its antigen remains unknown.

The origin of this receptor is a female donor with Graves disease. Sequenced material: peripheral blood mononuclear cells (PBMCs), taken when the disease was refractory, from a patient treated with antithyroid drugs. The chain employs TRBV5-1 and TRBJ1-4, with 7 bases aligning to TRBD1. This chain's CDR3 is CASSWGTEEKLFF. CDR3 DNA sequence: TGCGCCAGCAGCTGGGGGACAGAGGAAAAACTGTTTTTT.